A single sample is the source of the 7 T cell receptor beta chains below, sequenced in a study of shared clonotypes between healthy human individuals. Terminally differentiated effector memory CD45RA+ cells were left out of the naive CD8 fraction, which was CD45RO-negative and positively selected for CCR7. The repertoire was sequenced with immunoSEQ multiplex PCR; TCRdb's copy has only in-frame clones and lacks some. The profile shows over 2,000,000 clones, just under 95% of them singletons. Sequencing was done on a sample of naive CD8+ T cells from PBMCs. Source of these receptors: a man younger than 30 in good health. Some clones in this sample may be carry-over from other donors' samples.

This chain joins TRBV27 and TRBJ1-2; D is uncertain. The CDR3 has 12 residues. From germline, CDR1 is MNHEY and CDR2 SMNVEV (reference sequence). V shed 5 bases and J shed 8 bases, with 12 bases lying between them. The CDR3 DNA sequence: TGTGCCAGCAGTCCTCGGGGTGGCGGCTACACCTTC. Its protein is CASSPRGGGYTF.

In regard to this clone: The sample contains more than one DNA sequence encoding this CDR3. The V gene is TRBV10-2, the J gene TRBJ2-7, with a weak D call TRBD2 (6 bases). Trimming removed 4 bases at V and 0 bases at J, with 7 bases between. This CDR3 comprises 13 residues. Germline V CDR1 and CDR2: WSHSY, SAAADI. The CDR3 loop is CASSVAASYEQYF. The CDR3, as DNA: TGCGCCAGCAGTGTAGCGGCCTCCTACGAGCAGTACTTC.

CDR3 amino acids: CAIRDGETQYF. CDR3 coding DNA: TGTGCCATAAGAGATGGGGAGACCCAGTACTTC. The J gene is TRBJ2-5, the V gene TRBV10-3; D is undetermined. The CDR3 has 11 residues. Trimming took 9 bases from V and 5 from J, leaving 10 bases between them. Germline CDR1 ENHRY, CDR2 SYGVKD.

V usage is TRBV4-1 and J usage is TRBJ2-6; perhaps TRBD2 as D (6 bases). The CDR3 is 16 amino acids. Between the trimmed V and J ends, which lost 0 bases and 1 base, there was a span of 7 bases. Germline CDR1 and CDR2: MGHRA and YSYEKL. The CDR3 DNA follows: TGCGCCAGCAGCCAAGAGGGGACTTCTGGGGCCAACGTCCTGACTTTC. Translation: CASSQEGTSGANVLTF.

CDR3 sequence (DNA): TGCGCCAGCAGCCCCCGCGGCGGGACACGCACCGGGGAGCTGTTTTTT. This gives the protein CASSPRGGTRTGELFF. V is TRBV4-1 and J is TRBJ2-2; D may correspond to TRBD1 or TRBD2 (6 bases each). Germline V gene data show CDR1 as MGHRA and CDR2 as YSYEKL. This CDR3 contains 16 residues. Between the trimmed V and J ends, which lost 4 bases and 4 bases, there was a span of 16 bases.

The chain recombines TRBV9 with TRBJ2-3, with TRBD1 identical over 9 bases. V was clipped by 3 bases and J by 0 bases; unmatched bases: 2. This CDR3 is 15 amino acids long. Germline V CDR1 and CDR2: SGDLS, YYNGEE. CDR3 protein: CASSGQGESTDTQYF. CDR3 bases: TGTGCCAGCAGCGGACAGGGGGAGAGCACAGATACGCAGTATTTT.

The chain links TRBV27 to TRBJ2-7; D is possibly TRBD1 (6 bases). The CDR3 covers 16 residues. Germline CDR1 reads MNHEY; CDR2 reads SMNVEV (reference sequence). Trimming took 5 bases from V and 4 from J, leaving 21 bases between them. The CDR3 loop is CASSDWAQGMLYEQYF. In nucleotides, the CDR3 is TGTGCCAGCAGTGATTGGGCTCAGGGGATGTTGTACGAGCAGTACTTC.